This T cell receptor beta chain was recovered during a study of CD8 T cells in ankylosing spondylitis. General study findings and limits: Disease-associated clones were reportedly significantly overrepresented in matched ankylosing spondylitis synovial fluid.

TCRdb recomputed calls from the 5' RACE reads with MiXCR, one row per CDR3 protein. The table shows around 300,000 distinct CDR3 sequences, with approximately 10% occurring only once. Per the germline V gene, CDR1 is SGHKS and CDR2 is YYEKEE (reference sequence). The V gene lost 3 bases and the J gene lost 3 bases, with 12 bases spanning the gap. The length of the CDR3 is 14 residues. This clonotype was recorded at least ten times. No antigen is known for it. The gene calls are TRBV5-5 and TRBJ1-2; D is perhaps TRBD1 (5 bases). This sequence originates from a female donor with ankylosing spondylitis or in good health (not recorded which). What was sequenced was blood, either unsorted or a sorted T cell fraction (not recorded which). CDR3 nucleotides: TGTGCCAGCAGCTGGGGCCAAGTCGACTATGGCTACACCTTC. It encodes CASSWGQVDYGYTF.